Listed here are 3 T cell receptor beta chains from one sample, sequenced in a study of T cell responses to AZD1222 COVID-19 vaccine. TCRdb's copy holds only in-frame clones and misses some; the assay was immunoSEQ multiplex PCR. The repertoire table contains over 120,000 clones. Material for sequencing was peripheral blood. The receptors here all came from an adult in good health.

The V and J genes are TRBV19 and TRBJ2-7; 7 bases are a match to TRBD1. Germline assignment: CDR1 LNHDA and CDR2 SQIVND (reference sequence). J was trimmed by 2 bases and V by 8 bases; bases with no gene match: 6. This CDR3 spans 13 amino acids. Written as DNA, the CDR3 is TGTGCCAGTTCCCCGGGACAGACCTACGAGCAGTACTTC. Amino acids: CASSPGQTYEQYF.

This chain links TRBV5-1 with TRBJ2-2; 8 bases line up with TRBD1. The V and J ends lost 5 bases and 0 bases, in that order; junction bases with no gene match: 3. Per the germline V gene, CDR1 is SGHRS and CDR2 is YFSETQ. The CDR3 is 15 residues long. Here the CDR3 reads CASRATGANTGELFF. CDR3 coding DNA: TGCGCCAGCAGAGCGACAGGGGCGAACACCGGGGAGCTGTTTTTT.

The rearrangement joins TRBV7-7 to TRBJ2-5, with 9 bases aligning to TRBD1. V was pared by 5 bases and J by 5 bases, with 9 bases of the junction left unmatched. Germline CDR1 and CDR2: SSHAT and FNYEAQ (reference sequence). CDR3 length: 15 residues. Written as DNA, the CDR3 is TGTGCCAGCAGCCCACAAACAGGGGGCGGGGAGACCCAGTACTTC. Amino acid sequence: CASSPQTGGGETQYF.